The 19 T cell receptor beta chains listed next were all sequenced from one sample in a study of T cells in Graves' hyperthyroidism and ophthalmopathy. Amplification targeted TCR beta CDR3 regions from RNA transcripts. The TCR CDR3 first-round RT-PCR relied on the HTBI primer set. A single record per CDR3 protein comes from TCRdb applying MiXCR to the multiplex PCR reads. Counted here are hundreds of thousands of distinct CDR3 sequences, over 13% occurring once; the ten biggest clones make up 25% to 30%. The specimen sequenced was blood. The receptors here all came from a man aged 50 to 60 with Graves' ophthalmopathy.

This clonotype was found a few times. V gene TRBV30 combines with J gene TRBJ2-7; 7 positions agree with TRBD2. Germline V lookup: CDR1 GTSNPN, CDR2 SVGIG (reference sequence). The CDR3 runs to 14 residues. V gave up 0 bases and J gave up 4 bases; unmatched junction bases: 6. The CDR3 sequence: CAWSVGGGFYEQYF. In DNA form, the CDR3 reads TGTGCCTGGAGTGTAGGCGGGGGTTTTTACGAGCAGTACTTC.

In the case of this clonotype: A much bigger clone sits one base away, suggesting this may be a read error. The chain has TRBV11-2 and TRBJ2-2; D unclear. The CDR3 runs to 13 residues. V gave up 7 bases and J gave up 5 bases, with 11 bases separating them. Germline V gene sequence: CDR1 SGHAT, CDR2 FQNNGV. Here the CDR3 DNA reads TGTGCCAGCACCGTTATGCATACCGGGGAGCTGTTTTTT. The encoded protein is CASTVMHTGELFF. The entire variable domain, with the rest obtained from reference TRBV11-2 and TRBJ2-2, is as follows: EAGVAQSPRYKIIEKRQSVAFWCNPISGHATLYWYQQILGQGPKLLIQFQNNGVVDDSQLPKDRFSAERLKGVDSTLKIQPAKLEDSAVYLCASTVMHTGELFFGEGSRLTVL.

This clonotype was picked up many times. The chain is built from TRBV28 and TRBJ2-3; TRBD2 aligns across 8 bases. The length of the CDR3 is 15 residues. The ends lost 1 base at V and 6 bases at J; junction bases unmatched: 6. CDR1 is MDHEN and CDR2 is SYDVKM in the germline V gene. This CDR3 reads CASSLSAGGADTQYF. DNA for the CDR3: TGTGCCAGCAGTTTATCGGCGGGAGGAGCTGATACGCAGTATTTT.

This clonotype has ten or more counts. The V gene is TRBV28, the J gene TRBJ1-5, with TRBD1 as a possible D gene (5 bases). Germline values: CDR1 MDHEN, CDR2 SYDVKM. V lost 4 bases and J 2 bases, leaving 15 bases between the germline ends. This CDR3 comprises 16 residues. The CDR3 spells CASSSPGAGGNQPQHF. CDR3 nucleotides: TGTGCCAGCAGTTCCCCCGGGGCGGGGGGCAATCAGCCCCAGCATTTT.

This clonotype was seen a handful of times. The CDR3: CASSLEPGRETQYF. The CDR3 nucleotides read TGCGCCAGCAGCTTGGAGCCAGGGAGGGAGACCCAGTACTTC. This chain uses TRBV5-1 with TRBJ2-5; D perhaps matches TRBD2 (6 bases). CDR1 SGHRS and CDR2 YFSETQ come from the germline V gene. V was shortened by 0 bases and J by 5 bases, with 11 bases between the two germline ends. This CDR3 is built from 14 residues.

The chain couples TRBV27 to TRBJ1-1, with D perhaps TRBD1 (6 bases). Germline V gene sequence: CDR1 MNHEY, CDR2 SMNVEV (reference sequence). The CDR3 loop spans 14 amino acids. The V and J ends lost 7 bases and 5 bases respectively, with 17 bases between them. CDR3 in amino acids: CASIDRRGGTEAFF. The CDR3 DNA is TGTGCCAGCATCGATAGGAGGGGGGGGACTGAAGCTTTCTTT.

This clonotype showed up just a few times. V gene TRBV5-5 combines with J gene TRBJ2-3, with no clear D. V was pared by 0 bases and J by 4 bases, with 12 bases between. CDR1 is SGHKS and CDR2 is YYEKEE in the germline V gene (reference sequence). CDR3 length equals 15 residues. The CDR3, as DNA: TGTGCCAGCAGCTTGGGGGATACCTTGTCAGATACGCAGTATTTT. This translates into CASSLGDTLSDTQYF.

Many counts were recorded for this clonotype. The chain combines TRBV20-1 with TRBJ2-7; a weak D match, TRBD2 (6 bases). Per the germline V gene, CDR1 is DFQATT and CDR2 is SNEGSKA (reference sequence). V dropped 2 bases and J dropped 6 bases, with 23 bases sitting between them. This CDR3 region has 16 residues. CDR3 DNA: TGCAGTGCTAGACACCCTGGAACAGAAGGAGGGCGCGAGCAGTACTTC. As protein: CSARHPGTEGGREQYF.

This clonotype appeared many times. V and J are TRBV7-2 and TRBJ2-5; TRBD1 might be the D (6 bases). Germline V lookup: CDR1 SGHTA, CDR2 FQGNSA. The ends were cut back, 1 base at V and 0 bases at J, with 9 bases in the middle. CDR3 size: 15 residues. The chain's CDR3 is CASSLGTANQETQYF. For the CDR3, the DNA is TGTGCCAGCAGCTTAGGGACAGCCAACCAAGAGACCCAGTACTTC.

The chain employs TRBV19 and TRBJ2-1; the D is unclear. Between the trimmed V and J ends, which lost 1 base and 6 bases, there was a span of 7 bases. The CDR3 runs 13 residues. Germline-derived CDR1 and CDR2 are LNHDA and SQIVND (reference sequence). DNA for the CDR3: TGTGCCAGTAGTATAGTTTTGGGCAATGAGCAGTTCTTC. Translation: CASSIVLGNEQFF.

V is TRBV20-1 and J is TRBJ2-7; 8 bases line up with TRBD2. The germline V gene has CDR1 DFQATT and CDR2 SNEGSKA (reference sequence). V lost 6 bases to trimming and J lost 6 bases; unmatched junction nucleotides: 10. CDR3 length: 13 residues. The CDR3 region is CSAATSGAIEQYF. DNA of the CDR3: TGCAGTGCAGCTACTAGCGGAGCTATCGAGCAGTACTTC.

This clonotype was picked up many times. The V call is TRBV7-9, the J call TRBJ2-1; 10 bases map to TRBD1. V gave up 4 bases and J gave up 0 bases; unmatched junction bases: 3. This CDR3 comprises 16 residues. Germline loops: CDR1 SEHNR, CDR2 FQNEAQ (reference sequence). CDR3 DNA: TGTGCCAGCAGCTCACGACAGGGGGCCTCCTACAATGAGCAGTTCTTC. Protein product: CASSSRQGASYNEQFF.

This clonotype was picked up many times. The chain carries TRBV13 and TRBJ2-3; 13 positions match TRBD2. This CDR3 comprises 18 residues. The germline CDR1 and CDR2 sequences are PRHDT and FYEKMQ (reference sequence). V was pared by 5 bases and J by 3 bases, with 11 bases of the junction left unmatched. The CDR3 nucleotides are TGTGCCAGCAGCCCGAGACTAGCGGGAGGAGGAGATACAGATACGCAGTATTTT. Its translation: CASSPRLAGGGDTDTQYF.

This clonotype has only a few counts. The chain carries TRBV7-2 and TRBJ1-2, with D uncertain. CDR3 length: 12 amino acids. Germline CDR1 is SGHTA and CDR2 is FQGNSA. Trimming left V 0 bases short and J 13 bases short, with 12 bases between. CDR3 protein: CASSLASLGLTF. The CDR3 DNA follows: TGTGCCAGCAGCTTAGCGAGCCTAGGTCTCACCTTC.

This clonotype has at least ten counts. This chain connects TRBV29-1 to TRBJ1-1, with no clear D. CDR1 is SQVTM, CDR2 ANQGSEA, per germline. V lost 6 bases, J lost 1 base, and 12 bases lay in between. CDR3 size: 13 residues. CDR3 coding DNA: TGCAGCGTCCAAGGAGGTAGGAACACTGAAGCTTTCTTT. Translating gives CSVQGGRNTEAFF.

This sequence joins TRBV7-2 and TRBJ2-1; a possible D gene is TRBD1 (5 bases). Trimming pared 5 bases from V and 0 bases from J, leaving 11 bases between. Germline CDR1 reads SGHTA; CDR2 reads FQGNSA. This CDR3 spans 15 amino acids. CDR3 bases: TGTGCCAGCAGCCAGAGGACAAGCTCCTACAATGAGCAGTTCTTC. Residues: CASSQRTSSYNEQFF.

In this sample, this clonotype turned up many times. The chain combines TRBV7-2 with TRBJ2-3; 7 nucleotides match TRBD2. J was trimmed by 4 bases and V by 1 base; bases with no gene match: 8. This CDR3 spans 16 amino acids. Per germline, CDR1 SGHTA and CDR2 FQGNSA. CDR3 loop: CASSLEASGAPDTQYF. DNA for the CDR3: TGTGCCAGCAGCTTAGAGGCTAGCGGAGCCCCAGATACGCAGTATTTT.

The chain couples TRBV27 to TRBJ2-1; TRBD1 matches 9 bases. Germline CDR1 reads MNHEY; CDR2 reads SMNVEV (reference sequence). Trimming took 7 bases from V and 8 from J; bases not matched to a gene: 12. The CDR3 is 15 residues long. The CDR3 DNA is TGTGCCAGCAAGATAGGGGGACAGGGATTTTATGAGCAGTTCTTC. Its protein product is CASKIGGQGFYEQFF.

This clonotype appeared a few times. This chain uses TRBV7-9 with TRBJ2-7, with D perhaps matching TRBD1 (5 bases). The CDR3 is made up of 14 amino acids. Germline V gene sequence: CDR1 SEHNR, CDR2 FQNEAQ (reference sequence). The germline V and J ends were trimmed by 2 bases and 12 bases, with 20 bases remaining between them. CDR3 sequence reads: CASSLLGFRAKLYF. In nucleotides, the CDR3 is TGTGCCAGCAGCTTACTCGGGTTCAGGGCGAAGCTGTACTTC.